The 5 T cell receptor beta chains presented below share a single source sample, sequenced in a study of blood T cell repertoires in COVID-19. Data came from immunoSEQ multiplex PCR; TCRdb stores just in-frame clones and leaves some out. The data hold some 350,000 clones, with around 87% observed a single time. The specimen sequenced was peripheral blood. These TCRs come from a man aged 18-30 years with active or convalescent COVID-19.

This rearrangement joins TRBV4-3 to TRBJ2-7, with TRBD2 matching over 8 bases. V gave up 3 bases and J gave up 2 bases; unmatched junction bases: 12. This CDR3 is 17 amino acids long. Germline CDR1 is LGHNA and CDR2 is YSLEER. The CDR3, as DNA: TGCGCCAGCAGCCACTCCCCCGGAGGTAGCGGGGCCTACGAGCAGTACTTC. Translation gives CASSHSPGGSGAYEQYF.

The chain carries TRBV19 and TRBJ2-7; 10 bases line up with TRBD2. V trimming: 5 bases; J trimming: 3 bases; junction bases outside the gene matches: 7. Per the germline V gene, CDR1 is LNHDA and CDR2 is SQIVND (reference sequence). This CDR3 comprises 15 residues. The CDR3 protein is CASSESGRGYYEQYF. Here the CDR3 DNA reads TGTGCCAGTAGTGAAAGCGGGAGGGGATACTACGAGCAGTACTTC.

The chain employs TRBV11-3 and TRBJ2-1, with 12 nucleotides matching TRBD2. There are 17 residues in the CDR3. CDR1 and CDR2 (germline): SGHNT, YENEEA. With V trimmed by 5 bases and J by 7 bases, 12 bases remained unmatched. CDR3 nucleotides: TGTGCCAGCAGCCAAAACCCGACTAGCGGGAGCGGTAATGAGCAGTTCTTC. Translated: CASSQNPTSGSGNEQFF.

CDR3 amino acids: CASSTGTGSSPLHF. DNA for the CDR3: TGTGCCAGTAGTACCGGGACAGGTTCTTCACCCCTCCACTTT. The V gene is TRBV19, the J gene TRBJ1-6; 8 nucleotides align to TRBD1. The trim removed 4 bases at V and 9 bases at J, leaving 5 bases unmatched. This CDR3 contains 14 residues. Germline V gene lookup returns CDR1 LNHDA and CDR2 SQIVND (reference sequence).

V and J are TRBV19 and TRBJ1-6; D not resolved. Deletions cut 6 bases from V and 5 bases from J, with 11 bases between. The CDR3 runs to 14 residues. Germline lookup yields CDR1 LNHDA and CDR2 SQIVND (reference sequence). The DNA for the CDR3 is TGTGCCAGTAGCGTAAAATCTAATAATTCACCCCTCCACTTT. Encoded protein: CASSVKSNNSPLHF.